A selection of T cell receptor beta chains follows, all from one sample in a study of T-cell memory formation after mild COVID-19. TCRdb reprocessed the 5' RACE reads via MiXCR and lists one record per CDR3 protein. The sample holds around 140,000 distinct CDR3 sequences; under 25% are singletons and the top ten take under 2.5%. Material for sequencing was PBMCs or a T cell subset sorted from them (not recorded which). The receptors shown here come from an adult woman who had mild COVID-19 (a few samples of this study predate the infection). Cell type and time point are not known. Each CDR3 is given without its conserved first and last residue. Fields, in order: J gene, V gene, CDR3 protein.

TRBJ2-3	TRBV28	ASSFFSGRTDTQY
TRBJ2-1	TRBV7-3	ASSRGLAGDSEQF
TRBJ1-2	TRBV29-1	SVEAEWRGISYGYT
TRBJ2-3	TRBV28	ASSLGQLLTDTQY
TRBJ2-3	TRBV7-2	ASSPAYISTDTQY
TRBJ2-5	TRBV30	ALTGAETQY
TRBJ1-2	TRBV5-5	ASRATGTGGRSYGYT
TRBJ2-1	TRBV4-1	ASSQGRGGSPYNEQF
TRBJ2-5	TRBV11-2	ASSLAQGYQETQY
TRBJ2-3	TRBV29-1	SLRQSTDTQY
TRBJ1-2	TRBV12-3/TRBV12-4	ASSPGAGGYT
TRBJ2-3	TRBV5-1	ASSLAWQNTDTQY
TRBJ2-5	TRBV20-1	SAPGLQETQY
TRBJ2-1	TRBV4-3	ASSQDPLAGADEQF
TRBJ1-1	TRBV12-3/TRBV12-4	ASSPGRRLRHTEAF
TRBJ1-2	TRBV5-6	ASSFVSGAGYGYT
TRBJ1-1	TRBV24-1	ATSTGGGTEAF
TRBJ2-5	TRBV30	AWSVRETQY
TRBJ1-2	TRBV10-3	AISEGQDNYGYT
TRBJ1-3	TRBV7-6	ASSGSNFAGRGNTIY
TRBJ2-7	TRBV7-8	ASSPHRESYEQY
TRBJ2-6	TRBV12-3/TRBV12-4	ASSFQVRTFLT
TRBJ1-2	TRBV5-1	ASSLETGNRYT
TRBJ2-3	TRBV18	ASSPPSGNPLTDTQY
TRBJ2-5	TRBV12-3/TRBV12-4	ASSKGDRWEETQY
TRBJ2-3	TRBV20-1	SARGSWRGVSTDTQY
TRBJ2-3	TRBV7-8	ASSLVAGVGTDTQY
TRBJ1-2	TRBV7-9	ASSLGEGRVDGYGYT
TRBJ2-1	TRBV5-1	ASSFGTNNEQF
TRBJ1-2	TRBV29-1	SVAGVSNYGYT
TRBJ2-1	TRBV6-5	ASQKRESSYNEQF
TRBJ2-1	TRBV15	ATSRDLRYRGNEQF
TRBJ2-3	TRBV18	ASSPGITDTQY
TRBJ1-1	TRBV7-2	ASSLRETDTEAF
TRBJ2-7	TRBV12-3/TRBV12-4	ASSFGYEQY
TRBJ2-2	TRBV5-1	ASSLRGRTVGSTNTGELF
TRBJ1-2	TRBV11-3	ASSVGTEVWGYT
TRBJ1-5	TRBV7-2	ASSPGGWGQPQH
TRBJ2-7	TRBV7-8	ASSYRDRANEQY
TRBJ2-7	TRBV7-2	ASSLPGTSAYEQY
TRBJ1-2	TRBV6-1	ASRDRAEGGYT
TRBJ2-7	TRBV7-9	ASSSVLGRGSGPH
TRBJ2-1	TRBV5-1	ASSRLEVGEQF
TRBJ2-1	TRBV29-1	SAPKTGRAGTSGYNEQF
TRBJ1-5	TRBV10-3	ATSGGREPQH
TRBJ1-2	TRBV7-9	ASSLERHGRNGNT
TRBJ2-1	TRBV7-9	ASSLGRTAYNEQF
TRBJ2-1	TRBV10-3	AISPSGLVRNEQF